The source of this T cell receptor beta chain is a study of T cell responses to AZD1222 COVID-19 vaccine. Findings of the study overall: Reportedly, nearly half of unique spike TCRs recognized epitopes outside B.1.351/B.1.1.7 mutations. Females made up more of the donors, who were largely white British, and clonal diversity may have come out too low. The breadth and depth of Spike-specific TCRs increased once two AZD1222 doses had been given.

This table comes from immunoSEQ multiplex PCR, and its TCRdb copy is limited to in-frame clones, with some not included. The sample contains about 110,000 clones, approximately 89% of which appear only once. The CDR3 covers 13 residues. The germline V gene encodes CDR1 SGHAT and CDR2 FQNNGV. V was shortened by 5 bases and J by 8 bases, with 15 bases between the two germline ends. Comment on this clone: Its antigen is undetermined.

This chain joins TRBV11-2 and TRBJ1-2; D gene ambiguous. The clonotype was recovered from an adult in good health. The sample here was peripheral blood, taken on day 0 of MenACWY control vaccination. The CDR3 coding sequence is TGTGCCAGCAGCCAGGACCGGTCCGGGGGCTACACCTTC. Its protein is CASSQDRSGGYTF.